This T cell receptor (beta chain) emerged from a study of shared clonotypes between healthy human individuals. Regarding the study as a whole: Against clonotypes common to all four donors, non-shared ones had lower generation probabilities. Researchers sampled only blood; tissue repertoires likely differ.

Selected positively for CCR7 and CD45RO-negative, naive CD8 cells excluded terminally differentiated effector memory CD45RA+ cells. As regards this clone: The antigen is not known.

Looked up from germline, CDR1 is MNHNS and CDR2 is SASEGT. The CDR3 runs 14 residues. Between the trimmed V and J ends, which lost 7 bases and 6 bases, there was a span of 18 bases. This table comes from immunoSEQ multiplex PCR, and its TCRdb copy is limited to in-frame clones, with some not included. The table shows about 1.9 million clones, with just under 95% occurring only once. The sample was naive CD8+ T cells from PBMCs. The TCR comes from a man aged 18 to 29 in good health. Some clones in this sample may be carry-over from other donors' samples. The V call is TRBV6-1, the J call TRBJ1-1; D might be TRBD1 (6 bases). CDR3 protein: CASKGNRAFAEAFF. The CDR3 region has the DNA TGTGCCAGCAAGGGGAACAGGGCTTTTGCTGAAGCTTTCTTT.